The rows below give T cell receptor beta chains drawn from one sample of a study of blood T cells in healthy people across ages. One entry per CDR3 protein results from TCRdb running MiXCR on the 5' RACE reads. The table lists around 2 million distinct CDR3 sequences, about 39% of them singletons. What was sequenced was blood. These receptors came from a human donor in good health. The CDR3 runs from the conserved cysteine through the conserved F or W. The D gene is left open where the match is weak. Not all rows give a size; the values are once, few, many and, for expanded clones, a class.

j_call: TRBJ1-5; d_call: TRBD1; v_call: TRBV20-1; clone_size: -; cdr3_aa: CSARRQGARNQPQHF; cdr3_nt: TGCAGTGCTAGGAGACAGGGGGCCCGCAATCAGCCCCAGCATTTT
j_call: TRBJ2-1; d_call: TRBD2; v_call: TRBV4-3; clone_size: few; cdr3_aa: CASSQEGGSGGTPYNEQFF; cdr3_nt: TGCGCCAGCAGCCAAGAGGGCGGGAGCGGGGGGACCCCCTACAATGAGCAGTTCTTC
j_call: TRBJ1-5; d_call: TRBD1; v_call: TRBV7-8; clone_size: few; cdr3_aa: CASSLVAGQGRGQPQHF; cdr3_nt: TGTGCCAGCAGCTTAGTTGCTGGACAGGGTAGAGGTCAGCCCCAGCATTTT
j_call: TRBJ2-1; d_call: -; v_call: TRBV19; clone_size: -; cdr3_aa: CASSIRPQGGSNEQFF; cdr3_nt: TGTGCCAGTAGTATTAGACCCCAGGGGGGTTCGAATGAGCAGTTCTTC
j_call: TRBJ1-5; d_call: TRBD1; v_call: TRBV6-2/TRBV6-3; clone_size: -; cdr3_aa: CASRPGQGKISSEHF; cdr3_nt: TGTGCCAGCAGACCGGGACAGGGGAAAATCAGCAGCGAGCATTTT
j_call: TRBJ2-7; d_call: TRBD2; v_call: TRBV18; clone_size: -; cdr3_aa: CASSPPGTSGGSYEQYF; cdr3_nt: TGTGCCAGCTCACCACCAGGGACTAGCGGGGGCTCCTACGAGCAGTACTTC
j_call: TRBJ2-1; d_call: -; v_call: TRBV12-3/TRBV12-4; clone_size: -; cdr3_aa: CASSLNIYEQFF; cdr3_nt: TGTGCCAGCAGTTTAAACATCTATGAGCAGTTCTTC
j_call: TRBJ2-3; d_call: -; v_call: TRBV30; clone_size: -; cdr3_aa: CAWSVISGGTDTQYF; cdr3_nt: TGTGCCTGGAGTGTAATCTCGGGAGGCACAGATACGCAGTATTTT
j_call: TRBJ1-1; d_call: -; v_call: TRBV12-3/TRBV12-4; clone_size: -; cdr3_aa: CASGQQMNTEAFF; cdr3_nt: TGTGCCAGTGGACAGCAAATGAACACTGAAGCTTTCTTT
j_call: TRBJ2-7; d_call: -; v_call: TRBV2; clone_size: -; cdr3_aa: CASFGVDGQYF; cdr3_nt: TGTGCCAGCTTTGGAGTTGACGGGCAGTACTTC
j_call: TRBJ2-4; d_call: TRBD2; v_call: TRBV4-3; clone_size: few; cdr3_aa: CASSQDGLAGVTKNIQYF; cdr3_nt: TGCGCCAGCAGCCAAGATGGCCTAGCGGGGGTTACCAAAAACATTCAGTACTTC
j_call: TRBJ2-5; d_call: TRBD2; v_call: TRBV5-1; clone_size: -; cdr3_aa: CASSLTVGGATEETQYF; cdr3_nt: TGCGCCAGCAGCCTAACAGTCGGGGGGGCGACGGAAGAGACCCAGTACTTC
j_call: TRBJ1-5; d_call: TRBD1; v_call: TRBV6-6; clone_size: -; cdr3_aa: CASYPGQGFNQSQHF; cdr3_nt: TGTGCCAGCTATCCGGGACAGGGTTTTAATCAGTCCCAGCATTTT
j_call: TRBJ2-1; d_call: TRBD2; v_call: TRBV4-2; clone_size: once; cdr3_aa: CANSPATSGVYNEQFF; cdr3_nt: TGTGCCAACAGTCCCGCTACTAGCGGGGTCTACAATGAGCAGTTCTTC
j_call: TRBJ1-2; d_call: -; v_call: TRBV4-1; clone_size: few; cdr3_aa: CASSQDPVPVYGYTF; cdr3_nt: TGCGCCAGCAGCCAAGATCCCGTGCCCGTATATGGCTACACCTTC
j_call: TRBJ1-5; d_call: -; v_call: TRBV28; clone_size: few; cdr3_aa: CASRPTGFRVQPQHF; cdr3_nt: TGTGCCAGCAGGCCCACAGGGTTTAGAGTGCAGCCCCAGCATTTT
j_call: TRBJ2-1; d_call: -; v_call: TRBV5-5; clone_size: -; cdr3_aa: CASSLDAASSYNEQFF; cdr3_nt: TGTGCCAGCAGCTTGGATGCGGCAAGCTCCTACAATGAGCAGTTCTTC
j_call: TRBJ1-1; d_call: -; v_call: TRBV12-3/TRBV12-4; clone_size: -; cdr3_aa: CASSFDRAFF; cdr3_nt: TGTGCCAGCAGTTTCGATAGAGCTTTCTTT
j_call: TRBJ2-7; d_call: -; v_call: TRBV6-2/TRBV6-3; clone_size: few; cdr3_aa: CASSYRAVIYEQYF; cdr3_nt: TGTGCCAGCAGTTACAGGGCAGTGATTTACGAGCAGTACTTC
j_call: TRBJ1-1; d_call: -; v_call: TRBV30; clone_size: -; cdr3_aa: CAWGQGTDTEAFF; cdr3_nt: TGTGCTTGGGGGCAGGGGACTGACACTGAAGCTTTCTTT
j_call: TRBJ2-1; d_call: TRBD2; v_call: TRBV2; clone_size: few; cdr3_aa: CASTGTKTYNEQFF; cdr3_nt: TGTGCCAGCACCGGGACTAAAACCTACAATGAGCAGTTCTTC
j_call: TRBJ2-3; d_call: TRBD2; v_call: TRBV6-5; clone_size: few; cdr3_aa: CASSHTSGGDSTDTQYF; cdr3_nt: TGTGCCAGCAGCCATACTAGCGGGGGCGATAGCACAGATACGCAGTATTTT
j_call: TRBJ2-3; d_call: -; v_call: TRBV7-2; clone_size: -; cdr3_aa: CASSFERRGTQYF; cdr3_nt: TGTGCCAGCAGCTTCGAACGGAGGGGTACGCAGTATTTT
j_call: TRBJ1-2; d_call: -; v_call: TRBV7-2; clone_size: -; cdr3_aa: CASSLLGGASANYGYTF; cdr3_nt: TGTGCCAGCAGCTTGTTGGGGGGGGCGAGTGCTAACTATGGCTACACCTTC
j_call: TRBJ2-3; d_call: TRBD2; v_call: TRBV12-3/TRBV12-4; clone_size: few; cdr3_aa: CASSPESGGLALDTQYF; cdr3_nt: TGTGCCAGCAGTCCCGAGTCGGGGGGGTTAGCCTTAGATACGCAGTATTTT
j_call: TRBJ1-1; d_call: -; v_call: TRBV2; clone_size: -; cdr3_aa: CASSEKGFGEAFF; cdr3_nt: TGTGCCAGCAGTGAGAAGGGTTTCGGTGAAGCTTTCTTT
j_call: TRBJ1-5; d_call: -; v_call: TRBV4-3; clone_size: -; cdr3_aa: CASSQDYREDQPQHF; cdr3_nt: TGCGCCAGCAGCCAAGACTACAGGGAGGATCAGCCCCAGCATTTT
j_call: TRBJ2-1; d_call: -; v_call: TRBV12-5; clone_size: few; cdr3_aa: CASGYSSYNEQFF; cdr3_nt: TGTGCTAGTGGTTATAGCTCCTACAATGAGCAGTTCTTC
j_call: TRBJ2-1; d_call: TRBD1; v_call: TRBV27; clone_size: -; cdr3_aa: CASSWGQGKSSYEQFF; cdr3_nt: TGTGCCAGCAGTTGGGGACAGGGTAAATCATCCTACGAGCAGTTCTTC